Presented here are 18 T cell receptor beta chains from one specimen sequenced in a study of blood T cell repertoires in COVID-19 (dated by TCRdb to 2020 to 2021). Library prep was done by the immunoSEQ multiplex PCR assay. This is the immuneACCESS table as TCRdb keeps it, with only in-frame sequences that have V and J called. A part of the clones is gone; compared with another copy, unresolved V genes explain less than half, and the rest is unexplained. The sample table lists under 350,000 clones, 80% to 90% of them with a count of one. Of the sample, around 4.2% is held by the ten largest clones. Material for sequencing was PBMCs or T cells enriched from blood (not recorded which). These receptors were taken from a woman in her 40s with acute COVID-19.

The gene calls are TRBV4-3 and TRBJ2-4, with D possibly being TRBD2 (6 bases). Looked up from germline, CDR1 is LGHNA and CDR2 is YSLEER. CDR3 length: 15 residues. V shed 0 bases and J shed 2 bases, with 8 bases lying between them. The DNA of the CDR3 is TGCGCCAGCAGCCAAGAGGGGGGTTCCAAAAACATTCAGTACTTC. This gives the protein CASSQEGGSKNIQYF.

The rearrangement links TRBV5-4 to TRBJ2-3, with 11 bases that match TRBD2. CDR1 is SGHNT, CDR2 YYREEE, per germline (reference sequence). This CDR3 spans 17 amino acids. Unmatched junction bases numbered 4, after V lost 0 bases and J lost 1 base. The CDR3 reads CASSLAASGGRTDTQYF. The CDR3 nucleotides read TGTGCCAGCAGCTTGGCGGCTAGCGGGGGGCGCACAGATACGCAGTATTTT.

The V call is TRBV5-4, the J call TRBJ2-3; 10 bases match TRBD2. This CDR3 spans 16 amino acids. The J segment lost 4 bases and the V segment lost 4 bases, leaving 9 bases of the junction unmatched. Germline V CDR1 and CDR2: SGHNT, YYREEE (reference sequence). CDR3 coding DNA: TGTGCCAGCAGCCAACCGGGACTAGCGCTCTCAGATACGCAGTATTTT. Protein product: CASSQPGLALSDTQYF. Variable domain in full (rest from reference TRBV5-4 and TRBJ2-3): ETGVTQSPTHLIKTRGQQVTLRCSSQSGHNTVSWYQQALGQGPQFIFQYYREEENGRGNFPPRFSGLQFPNYSSELNVNALELDDSALYLCASSQPGLALSDTQYFGPGTRLTVL.

This rearrangement joins TRBV11-3 to TRBJ2-3; the match to TRBD1 covers 7 bases. The germline gives CDR1 SGHNT, CDR2 YENEEA. The CDR3 length is 17 residues. Losses at the gene ends were 0 bases for V and 1 base for J; bases not matched to a gene: 7. CDR3 bases: TGTGCCAGCAGCTTAGATGTCCATGGGACAGGCACAGATACGCAGTATTTT. This gives the protein CASSLDVHGTGTDTQYF.

The chain employs TRBV12-3 or TRBV12-4 and TRBJ1-6, with no clear D. V lost 3 bases, J lost 10 bases, and 10 bases lay in between. The CDR3 loop spans 13 amino acids. The CDR3 loop is CASSLVAGSPLHF. The CDR3 region has the DNA TGTGCCAGCAGTTTGGTTGCGGGGTCACCCCTCCACTTT.

The gene calls are TRBV19 and TRBJ2-7; 14 bases align to TRBD2. Germline V CDR1 and CDR2: LNHDA, SQIVND (reference sequence). The V gene end was trimmed by 3 bases and the J gene end by 2 bases; junction bases not matched to a gene: 6. This CDR3 region has 17 residues. The CDR3 loop reads CASSISGLAGETYEQYF. CDR3 in DNA: TGTGCCAGTAGTATTTCGGGACTAGCGGGAGAAACCTACGAGCAGTACTTC.

This chain joins TRBV6-2 or TRBV6-3 and TRBJ1-2; 8 positions match TRBD1. CDR3 size: 19 residues. CDR1 is MNHEY, CDR2 SVGEGT, per germline. The J segment lost 4 bases and the V segment lost 4 bases, leaving 20 bases of the junction unmatched. The CDR3 DNA reads as TGTGCCAGCAGTTCCTTACTCCGGGACAGGCTCCCAATCCTCTATGGCTACACCTTC. This sequence encodes CASSSLLRDRLPILYGYTF.

The chain links TRBV4-3 to TRBJ2-7, with TRBD2 identical over 7 bases. The V gene end was trimmed by 0 bases and the J gene end by 5 bases; junction bases not matched to a gene: 7. The CDR3 covers 15 residues. Germline V CDR1 and CDR2: LGHNA, YSLEER. CDR3 nucleotides: TGCGCCAGCAGCCAAGATCGGACTAGTTCGGACGAGCAGTACTTC. Translation: CASSQDRTSSDEQYF.

The J gene is TRBJ1-6, the V gene TRBV6-5; 9 nucleotides agree with TRBD1. The CDR3 length is 14 residues. The germline gives CDR1 MNHEY, CDR2 SVGAGI. With 6 bases clipped from V and 6 bases from J, the junction kept 3 bases outside the gene matches. The CDR3 nucleotides read TGTGCCAGCAGCCCGGGACAGGGTAATTCACCCCTCCACTTT. Its protein product is CASSPGQGNSPLHF.

The rearrangement links TRBV5-5 to TRBJ1-2; 7 nucleotides agree with TRBD1. The ends lost 5 bases at V and 5 bases at J; junction bases unmatched: 12. The CDR3 is made up of 15 amino acids. Germline V CDR1 and CDR2: SGHKS, YYEKEE (reference sequence). The chain's CDR3 is CASRLAGTESYGYTF. The CDR3 region has the DNA TGTGCCAGCAGGCTAGCGGGGACAGAGTCATATGGCTACACCTTC.

This clone was detected once. V usage is TRBV3-1 (or the pseudogene TRBV3-2) and J usage is TRBJ2-4; TRBD2 aligns across 15 bases. The V segment lost 2 bases and the J segment 5 bases; nucleotides outside the gene matches: 13. The germline V gene has CDR1 LGHDT and CDR2 YNNKEL (reference sequence). This CDR3 is 20 amino acids long. The CDR3 region has the DNA TGTGCCAGCAGCCAAAAAAGGACTAGCGGGAGGGCCGAGAGAGAAAACATTCAGTACTTC. This codes for CASSQKRTSGRAERENIQYF.

This chain uses TRBV27 with TRBJ1-6; D is perhaps TRBD1 (5 bases). Germline values: CDR1 MNHEY, CDR2 SMNVEV (reference sequence). Trimming cost V 5 bases and J 5 bases, with 16 bases left between them. The CDR3 sequence is 16 residues long. The CDR3 spells CASSPNVVQDNSPLHF. The CDR3 nucleotides read TGTGCCAGCAGTCCAAACGTCGTACAGGATAATTCACCCCTCCACTTT.

The chain is built from TRBV6-5 and TRBJ2-7; 14 bases agree with TRBD2. V gave up 4 bases and J gave up 7 bases; unmatched junction bases: 9. The CDR3 covers 16 residues. Germline values: CDR1 MNHEY, CDR2 SVGAGI. CDR3 DNA: TGTGCCAGCAGTTCCCCCGGGACTAGCGGGAGAGGGGAGCAGTACTTC. This encodes CASSSPGTSGRGEQYF.

This clone was picked up one time. CDR3 coding DNA: TGTGCCAGCAGCTTGAACAGGGCGAACACCGGGGAGCTGTTTTTT. Amino acid sequence: CASSLNRANTGELFF. The chain has TRBV5-4 and TRBJ2-2, with D perhaps TRBD1 (6 bases). This CDR3 is built from 15 residues. V lost 1 base, J lost 0 bases, and 7 bases lay in between. The germline V gene encodes CDR1 SGHNT and CDR2 YYREEE (reference sequence).

This chain connects TRBV4-2 to TRBJ1-5, with 7 positions matching TRBD1. The V segment lost 5 bases and the J segment 5 bases; nucleotides outside the gene matches: 6. Germline V gene data show CDR1 as LGHNA and CDR2 as YNFKEQ. The CDR3 runs 14 residues. For the CDR3, the DNA is TGTGCCAGCAGCTCCACAGGGGCGCATCAGCCCCAGCATTTT. This codes for CASSSTGAHQPQHF.

The chain's CDR3 is CASSFDILAGARDTQYF. Here the CDR3 DNA reads TGTGCCAGCAGCTTTGACATCCTAGCGGGGGCCAGAGATACGCAGTATTTT. This rearrangement joins TRBV11-2 to TRBJ2-3; the match to TRBD2 covers 10 bases. The J segment lost 5 bases and the V segment lost 3 bases, leaving 11 bases of the junction unmatched. The CDR3 totals 17 residues. The germline CDR1 and CDR2 sequences are SGHAT and FQNNGV.

This chain uses TRBV28 with TRBJ2-3, with 10 bases that match TRBD2. The CDR3 length is 16 residues. Germline V gene data show CDR1 as MDHEN and CDR2 as SYDVKM. The V and J ends lost 4 bases and 4 bases, in that order; junction bases with no gene match: 8. The CDR3 DNA follows: TGTGCCAGCAGTTCCCTTAGCGGGAGGTGGTCAGATACGCAGTATTTT. As protein: CASSSLSGRWSDTQYF.

The gene calls are TRBV28 and TRBJ1-4; tentative D call: TRBD1 (6 bases). Trimming removed 2 bases at V and 0 bases at J, with 28 bases between. Germline V gene sequence: CDR1 MDHEN, CDR2 SYDVKM. This CDR3 is 22 amino acids long. The CDR3 sequence is CASSLPGTLRVGPSATNEKLFF. Here the CDR3 DNA reads TGTGCCAGCAGTTTACCCGGGACACTGAGGGTGGGACCGAGTGCAACTAATGAAAAACTGTTTTTT. The full variable domain, in which reference TRBV28 and TRBJ1-4 provide the parts outside the CDR3, is DVKVTQSSRYLVKRTGEKVFLECVQDMDHENMFWYRQDPGLGLRLIYFSYDVKMKEKGDIPEGYSVSREKKERFSLILESASTNQTSMYLCASSLPGTLRVGPSATNEKLFFGSGTQLSVL.